This T cell receptor beta chain was found in a study of cytomegalovirus exposure and HLA in healthy donors (TCRdb year 2017). For the wider study: In an earlier analysis of 587 of the donors, around 300 Gb of sequence data and just under 120 million unique TCR beta sequences from 150 million to 200 million T cells were reported. An early release covering approximately 600 HLA-typed donors comprised approximately 300 gigabases of sequencing data and 85 million to 100 million unique TCR sequences. Of the roughly 390 genotyped donors, around 81% fell in the genetic ancestry cluster associated with self-reported Caucasian donors. The aim of the study was to test whether cataloging public T cell receptors could identify signatures of past pathogen exposure. Using immunosequencing, the study profiled T cell repertoires from 500 to 800 subjects and related those repertoires to cytomegalovirus serostatus. In addition to the first cohort of 666 subjects, a separate validation cohort of approximately 130 different subjects was used. High-throughput TCR immunosequencing, statistical association of individual TCRs with disease status, and machine learning were combined to predict cytomegalovirus infection status. To study patterns of TCR occurrence, a later analysis re-analyzed previously published TCR beta repertoires from several hundred donors and added high-resolution HLA genotyping. In the later analysis, no new phenotypic data were used to find candidate immune exposures; instead, reliance was placed on TCR beta sequences and their occurrence across donors. An earlier analysis of approximately 500 of the donors applied high-throughput TCR beta sequencing to assess whether each TCR beta V gene segment acted as functional or pseudogenic. Donor age, sex, ethnicity and CMV serostatus were compiled together with the repertoire data. Genome-wide SNP genotypes for about three fifths of the roughly 670 donors were used in a later genetic analysis, which treated that subset as a discovery cohort. All discovery cohort repertoires had been generated on a single sequencing platform. Both class I and class II loci were covered by HLA typing, at four-digit resolution. Typing coverage varied by locus: roughly 629-630 donors for A, B, C, DRB1 and DQB1; approximately 560 for DQA1; nearly 610 for DPA1; fewer than 480 for DPB1. Several DR-DQ haplotypes were handled as single units for association and clustering, since linkage in the cohort was strong. Across approximately 400 genotyped donors of the cohort, an average of approximately 220,000 unique TCR beta nucleotide sequences per donor were sequenced, and roughly 20% of those sequences were non-productive.

The paper as a whole reports these results and caveats: In the study, 164 TCR beta chains were listed as associated with cytomegalovirus. According to a later genetic analysis, donors in an Asian-associated ancestry cluster had fewer N-insertions in productive TCRs than the roughly 670-donor mean. Correlated functional status among segregating V segments might be attributable to linkage disequilibrium, but an unknown experimental factor could not be ruled out. Most TCR sequences were seen in very few donors, while some public TCRs were found in many individuals. Only TCR beta chains were sequenced in this cohort, and the absence of alpha or paired-chain data limited detectable features. The only immune exposure information available for the cohort was CMV serostatus. In a later analysis, several top co-occurrence clusters were reported to appear linked to parvovirus B19, influenza, CMV and Epstein-Barr virus. In a later analysis, some 17,000 TCR beta sequences were associated with specific HLA alleles at a false discovery rate of 0.05. Cytomegalovirus status was reported to be diagnosed by the classifier with high specificity and sensitivity in both the original and validation cohorts. Presence/absence analyses assumed roughly uniform sequencing depth across donors, an assumption that may not hold. In an earlier analysis of approximately 600 of the donors, most TCR beta V segments were observed in productive rearrangements about 90% or about 30% of the time, broadly matching IMGT annotations. A later analysis found that HLA-associated TCR beta chains were more clonally expanded and had lower generation probabilities than equally common non-associated chains. Strong co-occurrence of HLA alleles, especially DR and DQ, made assigning TCR associations to individual alleles difficult. Most CMV-associated TCR beta chains appeared to be HLA-restricted in a later analysis, and the HLA associations seemed to be driven largely by CMV exposure. An association between a missense DCLRE1C variant and V-gene and J-gene trimming of TCR beta chains was found in a later genetic analysis and replicated in an independent cohort. A further reported finding was that TCR beta sequences accurately predicted the HLA-A and HLA-B alleles for most subjects in the first cohort. Because HLA typing was unavailable for some donors at each locus, only the typed subset was used in association tests. A later analysis found that TCR association rates varied across HLA loci, with DRB1 alleles showing the most associated TCRs and HLA-C alleles the fewest. According to the authors, the approach could potentially be generalized to other disease states and immunological phenotypes. A few of the identified cytomegalovirus-associated TCR beta chains were confirmed in vitro to be specific for cytomegalovirus antigens. Because the 87-base-pair reads could not distinguish some IMGT-functional V segments, including TRBV6-2 and TRBV6-3, those segments were excluded. The sequencing pipeline was judged likely to have produced a cluster of highly shared sequence variants as a technical artifact. Because counts were too low, 15 to 20 rarely observed V segments, including chromosome 9 orphons, were left out of the earlier analysis of roughly 600 of the donors.

Details on this clone: Its antigen is still unknown.

The cohort was made up of approximately 670 healthy bone marrow donors. All cohort members were sampled while nominally healthy, although unrecorded immune exposures were likely present. The donor tested CMV seropositive and was one of the 289 seropositive cohort members. A peripheral blood sample was provided by each donor, and peripheral blood mononuclear cells were used for TCR beta sequencing. The Qiagen DNeasy Blood Extraction Kit was used to extract genomic DNA from the blood cell samples. V is trimmed back by 3 bases and J by 4 bases, and the junction contains 6 bases that no gene match accounts for. Spanning cysteine to phenylalanine, the CDR3 consists of 14 amino acids. Only the CDR3 portion is preserved as DNA: 42 bases, with reading frame beginning at the first base. CDR1 and CDR2 are read off the germline V gene (reference sequence) as SEHNR and FQNEAQ. The library was generated by the immunoSEQ multiplex PCR assay. For the multiplex PCR, a mixture combining 60 forward primers for TCR Vbeta segments and 13 reverse primers for TCR Jbeta segments was used. A multiplex PCR assay on genomic DNA amplified the CDR3 region of rearranged TCR beta genes. Amplified TCR beta libraries were sequenced as 87-base-pair reads on the Illumina HiSeq System. In the source study's methods: In a later analysis, roughly 80 million unique TCR beta chains were counted across the 690 or so repertoires, and about 10 million of these chains were shared by at least two donors. To remove PCR and sequencing errors, raw reads were error-corrected and collapsed into unique sequences using a nearest-neighbor algorithm that merged closely related sequences. CDR3 sequences were aligned to IMGT reference sequences to assign V, D and J gene segments. For a sequence to be retained, at least a six-nucleotide match to both a V gene segment and a J gene segment was required. Rearrangements were classified as productive when the CDR3 lacked stop codons and remained in frame with V and J, and all other rearrangements were classified as non-productive. CDR3 was defined by IMGT convention, running from the second conserved V-encoded cysteine to the conserved J-encoded phenylalanine. The earlier analysis of about 610 of the donors excluded any sequence lacking an unambiguous match to a single V gene segment. In an earlier analysis of 587 of the donors, V segments were called functional above 56.7% productive rearrangements and were called segregating when the between-donor standard deviation exceeded 5%. A statistical classification framework was built to diagnose cytomegalovirus status from the catalog of TCR beta chain sequences. In a later analysis, V and J genes were assigned by comparing TCR nucleotide sequences against IMGT/GENE-DB human TR gene sequences. The TCRdist pipeline was used in a later analysis to assign CDR3 sequences and most-parsimonious VDJ recombination scenarios. In a later analysis, every TCR beta chain was defined by the combination of its CDR3 amino acid sequence and its V-gene family, and reads without a unique V-gene family were dropped. As a way to deal with suspected cross-contamination and a sequencing artifact, a later analysis dropped nearly 600 nucleotide sequences that were highly shared and had low generation probability. A later analysis calculated a clonal expansion index for each public chain from normalized within-repertoire ranks of inferred template counts. Generation probabilities in a later analysis came from a VDJ recombination model fitted to out-of-frame rearrangements, and those results were checked against IGoR. Hypergeometric tests were used in a later analysis to score TCR-TCR, TCR-HLA and TCR-CMV co-occurrence, with a repertoire-size bias correction applied to the TCR pairs. False discovery rates were estimated in a later analysis by permuting HLA or CMV assignments 20 times. In a later analysis, co-occurring TCRs were grouped with DBSCAN, and TCRdist sequence similarity was added when clustering was performed within HLA-allele-positive subsets. Co-occurrence clustering excluded repertoires with fewer than 30,000 or more than 120,000 public chains, plus five with anomalous nucleotide sharing. Entries here come from immuneACCESS through TCRdb and include only in-frame sequences with V and J called. Some clones fail to appear in such tables; in the studies checked, an unresolved V gene covers under half of the shortfall, and the cause of the remainder is unknown. Clonal size and the V and J genes are those of that table, whereas D and trimming came from the DNA. The sample's table covers some 110,000 clones. 6.8% of the sample lies in the top ten.

The chain was built from TRBV7-9 and TRBJ2-7, with 7 bases in between that match TRBD1. The sequencing sample was made of PBMCs. The origin of this receptor is a middle-aged man in good health and CMV-seropositive. The CDR3: CASSFEEQGYEQYF. The DNA reads TGTGCCAGCAGCTTCGAAGAACAGGGGTACGAGCAGTACTTC. Extended through the reference TRBV7-9 and TRBJ2-7 proteins, this CDR3 yields the full variable domain: DTGVSQNPRHKITKRGQNVTFRCDPISEHNRLYWYRQTLGQGPEFLTYFQNEAQLEKSRLLSDRFSAERPKGSFSTLEIQRTEQGDSAMYLCASSFEEQGYEQYFGPGTRLTVT.